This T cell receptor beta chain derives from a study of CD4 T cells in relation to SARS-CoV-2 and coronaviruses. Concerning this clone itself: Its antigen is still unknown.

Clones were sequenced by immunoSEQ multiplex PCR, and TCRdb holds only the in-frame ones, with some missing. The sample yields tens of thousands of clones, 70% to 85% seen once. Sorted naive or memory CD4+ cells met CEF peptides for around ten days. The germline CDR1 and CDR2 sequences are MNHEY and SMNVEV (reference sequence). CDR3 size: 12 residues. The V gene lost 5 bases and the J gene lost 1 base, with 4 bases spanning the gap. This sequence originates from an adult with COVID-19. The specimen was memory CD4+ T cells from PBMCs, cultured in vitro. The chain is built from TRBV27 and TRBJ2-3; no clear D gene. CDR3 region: CASSTRTDTQYF. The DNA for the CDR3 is TGTGCCAGCAGTACACGCACAGATACGCAGTATTTT.